Presented here are 22 T cell receptor beta chains from one specimen sequenced in a study of cytomegalovirus exposure and HLA in healthy donors (dated by TCRdb to between 2016 and 2019). The library was obtained by the immunoSEQ multiplex PCR assay. The multiplex PCR relied on a mix of 60 forward primers for TCR Vbeta segments and 13 reverse primers for TCR Jbeta segments. TCRdb provides this immuneACCESS table in a form limited to in-frame rearrangements. Some clones are lacking; in checked studies, under half of them reflect an unresolved V gene, and why the rest are absent is not known. In all, the sample holds about 160,000 clones, and 60% to 70% of those were seen once. Jointly, the top ten make up 7% to 8.5% of the sample. The sequenced sample was PBMCs. These receptor sequences come from a woman aged 55-70 years in good health and CMV-seropositive.

The chain combines TRBV30 with TRBJ1-5; D is unclear. Germline V gene sequence: CDR1 GTSNPN, CDR2 SVGIG (reference sequence). V shed 3 bases and J shed 4 bases, with 13 bases lying between them. There are 14 residues in the CDR3. The CDR3 DNA follows: TGTGCCTGGAGATCGGGGAGGCCAAATCAGCCCCAGCATTTT. This encodes CAWRSGRPNQPQHF.

The V call is TRBV4-1, the J call TRBJ1-2, with D unclear. V lost 0 bases to trimming and J lost 4 bases, with 9 bases between them. There are 14 residues in the CDR3. Germline values: CDR1 MGHRA, CDR2 YSYEKL. The CDR3 nucleotides read TGCGCCAGCAGCCAAGACTATAGTAGCTATGGCTACACCTTC. Encoded protein: CASSQDYSSYGYTF.

The gene calls are TRBV4-1 and TRBJ2-7, with 10 bases lining up with TRBD2. This CDR3 region has 16 residues. J lost 3 bases, V lost 0 bases, and 5 bases had no gene match. CDR1 and CDR2 (germline): MGHRA, YSYEKL. CDR3: CASSQELAGYLYEQYF. CDR3 nucleotide sequence: TGCGCCAGCAGCCAAGAACTAGCGGGATATCTCTACGAGCAGTACTTC.

This clone came up once. The chain recombines TRBV10-3 with TRBJ1-3; D is perhaps TRBD1 (6 bases). Per germline, CDR1 ENHRY and CDR2 SYGVKD. V was pared by 5 bases and J by 3 bases, with 11 bases between. The CDR3 length is 14 residues. In nucleotides, the CDR3 is TGTGCCATCAGTCGACAGGAATTTGGAAACACCATATATTTT. Amino acid sequence: CAISRQEFGNTIYF.

This clone was detected a few times. This rearrangement joins TRBV7-9 to TRBJ1-2; perhaps TRBD1 as D (6 bases). Per the germline V gene, CDR1 is SEHNR and CDR2 is FQNEAQ (reference sequence). Trimming pared 0 bases from V and 7 bases from J, leaving 15 bases between. This CDR3 spans 15 amino acids. The DNA for the CDR3 is TGTGCCAGCAGCTTAGCAACGAGGGGGGGAAGTGGCTACACCTTC. This gives the protein CASSLATRGGSGYTF.

The chain recombines TRBV27 with TRBJ2-7, with D possibly matching TRBD2 (6 bases). CDR3 length: 15 residues. Trimming removed 5 bases at V and 7 bases at J, with 21 bases between. Germline V gene sequence: CDR1 MNHEY, CDR2 SMNVEV (reference sequence). CDR3 DNA: TGTGCCAGCAGTCTATTTAAGGGACTTCCTTTGGAGCAGTACTTC. This encodes CASSLFKGLPLEQYF.

The sample holds a few counts of this clone. The chain carries TRBV19 and TRBJ2-3; TRBD1 agrees at 7 bases. The junction had 8 bases not matched to a gene; V was cut back by 7 bases and J by 1 base. Germline V gene lookup returns CDR1 LNHDA and CDR2 SQIVND (reference sequence). This CDR3 spans 15 amino acids. The CDR3 DNA is TGTGCCAGTACCCAATCCGGGACAGGCACAGATACGCAGTATTTT. Translation gives CASTQSGTGTDTQYF.

This chain connects TRBV28 to TRBJ2-7; D may be TRBD1 (5 bases). The germline V and J ends were trimmed by 2 bases and 3 bases, with 11 bases remaining between them. CDR3 length: 14 amino acids. Germline V gene lookup returns CDR1 MDHEN and CDR2 SYDVKM. The CDR3 sequence is CASSLTLQGYEQYF. CDR3 nucleotide sequence: TGTGCCAGCAGTTTAACCCTCCAGGGCTACGAGCAGTACTTC.

This chain links TRBV28 with TRBJ2-3; 8 nucleotides line up with TRBD2. Germline V lookup: CDR1 MDHEN, CDR2 SYDVKM. V dropped 8 bases and J dropped 0; count of bases not matched to a gene: 13. CDR3 length: 17 amino acids. The CDR3 here is CASLSGGGSLSTDTQYF. DNA for the CDR3: TGTGCCAGCCTTTCCGGGGGGGGCAGCCTCAGCACAGATACGCAGTATTTT.

The gene calls are TRBV28 and TRBJ2-5; unclear D gene. Germline lookup yields CDR1 MDHEN and CDR2 SYDVKM. This CDR3 is 16 amino acids long. V lost 3 bases and J 3 bases, leaving 17 bases between the germline ends. CDR3: CASSFTLPREKETQYF. The CDR3 bases are TGTGCCAGCAGTTTCACCCTGCCTCGCGAAAAAGAGACCCAGTACTTC.

This clone was seen a few times. The J gene is TRBJ2-1, the V gene TRBV10-3; 11 bases match TRBD1. The V gene's germline CDR1 is ENHRY and CDR2 SYGVKD. With 2 bases clipped from V and 5 bases from J, the junction kept 5 bases outside the gene matches. The CDR3 loop spans 16 amino acids. CDR3 region: CAISEPLDRGHNEQFF. The CDR3 DNA is TGTGCCATCAGTGAGCCACTGGACAGGGGGCACAATGAGCAGTTCTTC.

The chain uses TRBV5-6 and TRBJ1-2; 8 bases map to TRBD1. The trim removed 3 bases at V and 5 bases at J, leaving 3 bases unmatched. This CDR3 spans 13 amino acids. Germline V gene sequence: CDR1 SGHDT, CDR2 YYEEEE. CDR3 sequence reads: CASSSGGRYGYTF. CDR3 sequence (DNA): TGTGCCAGCAGCTCAGGGGGCAGGTATGGCTACACCTTC.

The CDR3 loop reads CASSYSTGGLFEKLFF. CDR3 sequence (DNA): TGTGCCAGCAGTTACTCTACAGGGGGGTTATTCGAAAAACTGTTTTTT. J is TRBJ1-4 and V is TRBV6-5, with 8 bases matching TRBD1. V shed 0 bases, J shed 8 bases, and the junction held 8 bases outside the gene matches. The CDR3 covers 16 residues. The V gene's germline CDR1 is MNHEY and CDR2 SVGAGI.

V usage is TRBV4-2 and J usage is TRBJ1-1; TRBD1 is a possible D gene (6 bases). Looked up from germline, CDR1 is LGHNA and CDR2 is YNFKEQ. V was clipped by 4 bases and J by 4 bases, with 13 bases between them. The CDR3 has 14 amino acids. For the CDR3, the DNA is TGTGCCAGCAGCCGCCTGGGGGGGGCCACTGAAGCTTTCTTT. The encoded protein is CASSRLGGATEAFF.

The chain links TRBV28 to TRBJ1-5; D is perhaps TRBD1 (5 bases). Germline V gene sequence: CDR1 MDHEN, CDR2 SYDVKM. With 7 bases removed from V and 5 bases from J, the gap between germline ends came to 12 bases. CDR3 length: 13 amino acids. The CDR3 region has the DNA TGTGCCAGCAAAGGCAGGGCTGATCAGCCCCAGCATTTT. This sequence encodes CASKGRADQPQHF.

V and J are TRBV7-8 and TRBJ1-1; D unclear. V shed 3 bases and J shed 3 bases, with 11 bases lying between them. The CDR3 is 14 amino acids. Per the germline V gene, CDR1 is SGHVS and CDR2 is FQNEAQ. This CDR3 reads CASSFLDLDTEAFF. Written as DNA, the CDR3 is TGTGCCAGCAGCTTTCTCGACTTGGACACTGAAGCTTTCTTT.

This clone was found once. The V gene is TRBV5-1, the J gene TRBJ2-2; 9 bases fit TRBD2. The CDR3 has 14 amino acids. V trimming: 5 bases; J trimming: 5 bases; junction bases outside the gene matches: 4. Germline values: CDR1 SGHRS, CDR2 YFSETQ. The CDR3 loop is CASSRSGRTGELFF. CDR3 DNA sequence: TGCGCCAGCAGTCGTAGCGGGAGAACCGGGGAGCTGTTTTTT.

The gene calls are TRBV5-1 and TRBJ2-2; a weak D match, TRBD1 (5 bases). Germline values: CDR1 SGHRS, CDR2 YFSETQ. V was pared by 5 bases and J by 5 bases, with 19 bases between. CDR3 size: 16 residues. The CDR3 protein is CASSREARERTGELFF. The CDR3, as DNA: TGCGCCAGCAGTCGAGAGGCCAGGGAACGTACCGGGGAGCTGTTTTTT.

The rearrangement uses TRBV5-5 and TRBJ1-1, with TRBD1 as a possible D gene (6 bases). CDR3 size: 15 residues. Deletions cut 2 bases from V and 5 bases from J, with 16 bases between. Germline V gives CDR1 SGHKS, CDR2 YYEKEE (reference sequence). This CDR3 reads CASSFWAGDGTEAFF. CDR3 in DNA: TGTGCCAGCAGCTTCTGGGCAGGGGATGGGACTGAAGCTTTCTTT.

The chain couples TRBV6-5 to TRBJ2-5; 8 nucleotides align to TRBD1. The J call may not be correct, given that the DNA end is closer to TRBJ2-7. Germline lookup yields CDR1 MNHEY and CDR2 SVGAGI. There are 14 residues in the CDR3. Here the CDR3 DNA reads TGTGCCAGCAGATCACCCGACAGGGGCTACGAGCAGTACTTC. As protein: CASRSPDRGYEQYF.

The CDR3 bases are TGTGCCAGCAGGCGCTCTGGGGCCAACGTCCTGACTTTC. It specifies CASRRSGANVLTF. V is TRBV6-5 and J is TRBJ2-6; D remains ambiguous. Trimming took off 6 bases at V and 0 bases at J, with 3 bases between the two ends. From germline, CDR1 is MNHEY and CDR2 SVGAGI. The CDR3 is 13 amino acids.

Regarding this clone: The same CDR3 is also encoded by other DNA sequences in this sample. This chain uses TRBV7-2 with TRBJ2-3; D gene unclear. There are 14 residues in the CDR3. V was trimmed by 0 bases and J by 0 bases, leaving 4 bases between them. Per germline, CDR1 SGHTA and CDR2 FQGNSA. Here the CDR3 DNA reads TGTGCCAGCAGCTTAGCATCTAGCACAGATACGCAGTATTTT. Protein product: CASSLASSTDTQYF.